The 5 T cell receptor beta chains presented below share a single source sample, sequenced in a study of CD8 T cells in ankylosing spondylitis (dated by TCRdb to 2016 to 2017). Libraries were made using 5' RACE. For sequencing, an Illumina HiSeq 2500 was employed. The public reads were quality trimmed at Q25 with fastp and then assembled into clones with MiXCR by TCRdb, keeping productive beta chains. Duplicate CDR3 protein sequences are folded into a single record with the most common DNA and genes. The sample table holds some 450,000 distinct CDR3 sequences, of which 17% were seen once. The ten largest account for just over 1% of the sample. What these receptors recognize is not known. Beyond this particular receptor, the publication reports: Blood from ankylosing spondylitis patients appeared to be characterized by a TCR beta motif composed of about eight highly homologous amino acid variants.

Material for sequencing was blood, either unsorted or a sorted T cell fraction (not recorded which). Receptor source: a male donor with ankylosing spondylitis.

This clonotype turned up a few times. CDR3 in DNA: TGCAGTGCTTCGATGGGGCTTTACGAGCAGTACTTC. Translating gives CSASMGLYEQYF. The chain carries TRBV20-1 and TRBJ2-7, with D possibly TRBD1 on 5 matching bases. The germline gives CDR1 DFQATT, CDR2 SNEGSKA (reference sequence). Between the trimmed V and J ends, which lost 5 bases and 4 bases, there was a span of 12 bases. This CDR3 contains 12 residues.

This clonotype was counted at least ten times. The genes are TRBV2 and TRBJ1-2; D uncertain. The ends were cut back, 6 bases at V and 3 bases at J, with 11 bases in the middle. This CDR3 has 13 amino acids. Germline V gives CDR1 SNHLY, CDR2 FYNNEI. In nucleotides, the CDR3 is TGTGCCAGCAGCCCGGCTCTGTACTATGGCTACACCTTC. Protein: CASSPALYYGYTF. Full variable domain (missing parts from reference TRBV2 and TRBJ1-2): EPEVTQTPSHQVTQMGQEVILRCVPISNHLYFYWYRQILGQKVEFLVSFYNNEISEKSEIFDDQFSVERPDGSNFTLKIRSTKLEDSAMYFCASSPALYYGYTFGSGTRLTVV.

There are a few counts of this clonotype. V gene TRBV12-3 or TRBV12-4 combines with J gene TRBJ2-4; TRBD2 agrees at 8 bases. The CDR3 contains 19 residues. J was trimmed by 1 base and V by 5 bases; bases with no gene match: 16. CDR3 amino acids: CASSPSGGSTGGAKNIQYF. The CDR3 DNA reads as TGTGCCAGCAGTCCCAGCGGGGGCTCGACCGGGGGGGCCAAAAACATTCAGTACTTC.

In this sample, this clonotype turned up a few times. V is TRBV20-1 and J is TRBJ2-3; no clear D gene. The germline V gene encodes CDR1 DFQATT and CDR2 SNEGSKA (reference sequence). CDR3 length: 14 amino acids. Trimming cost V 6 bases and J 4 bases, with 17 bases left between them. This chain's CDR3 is CSARKPGVPDTQYF. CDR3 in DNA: TGCAGTGCAAGGAAGCCTGGGGTCCCAGATACGCAGTATTTT.

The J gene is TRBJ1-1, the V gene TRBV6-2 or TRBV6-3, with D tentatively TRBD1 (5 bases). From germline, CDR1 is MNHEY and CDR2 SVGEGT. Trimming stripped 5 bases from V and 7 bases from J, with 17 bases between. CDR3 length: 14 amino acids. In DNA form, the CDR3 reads TGTGCCAGCAGTACGTTACAGGCCCGGGGTGAAGCTTTCTTT. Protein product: CASSTLQARGEAFF.